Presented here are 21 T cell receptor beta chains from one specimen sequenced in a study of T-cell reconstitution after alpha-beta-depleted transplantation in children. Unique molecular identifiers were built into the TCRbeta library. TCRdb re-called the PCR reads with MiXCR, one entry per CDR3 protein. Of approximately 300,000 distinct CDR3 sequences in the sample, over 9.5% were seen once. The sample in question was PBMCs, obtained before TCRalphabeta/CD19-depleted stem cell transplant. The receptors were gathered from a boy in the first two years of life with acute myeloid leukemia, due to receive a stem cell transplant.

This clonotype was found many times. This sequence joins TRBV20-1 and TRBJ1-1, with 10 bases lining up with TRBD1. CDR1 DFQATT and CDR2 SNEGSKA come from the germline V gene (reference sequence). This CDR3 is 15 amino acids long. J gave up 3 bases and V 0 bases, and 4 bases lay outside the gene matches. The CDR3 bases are TGCAGTGCTAGAGATCCCGGGACAGGGGACACTGAAGCTTTCTTT. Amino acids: CSARDPGTGDTEAFF.

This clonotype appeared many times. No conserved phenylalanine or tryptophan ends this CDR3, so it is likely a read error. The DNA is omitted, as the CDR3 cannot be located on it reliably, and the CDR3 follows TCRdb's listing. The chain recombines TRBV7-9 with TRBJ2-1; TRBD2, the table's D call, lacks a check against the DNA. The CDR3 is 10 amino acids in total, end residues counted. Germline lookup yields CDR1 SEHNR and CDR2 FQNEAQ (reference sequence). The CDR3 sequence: CASSLVGLSN.

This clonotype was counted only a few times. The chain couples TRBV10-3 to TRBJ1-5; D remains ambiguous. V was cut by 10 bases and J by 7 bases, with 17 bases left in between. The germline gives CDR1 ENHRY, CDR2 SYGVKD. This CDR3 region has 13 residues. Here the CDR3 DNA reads TGTGCCACCGCGGTCTTGGGTAACCAGCCCCAGCATTTT. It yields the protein CATAVLGNQPQHF.

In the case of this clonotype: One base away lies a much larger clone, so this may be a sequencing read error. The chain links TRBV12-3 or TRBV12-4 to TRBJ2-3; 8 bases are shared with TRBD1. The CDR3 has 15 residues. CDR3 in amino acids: CASSFGTGLRDTHYF. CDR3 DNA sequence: TGTGCCAGCAGTTTCGGGACAGGCCTAAGGGATACGCATTATTTT.

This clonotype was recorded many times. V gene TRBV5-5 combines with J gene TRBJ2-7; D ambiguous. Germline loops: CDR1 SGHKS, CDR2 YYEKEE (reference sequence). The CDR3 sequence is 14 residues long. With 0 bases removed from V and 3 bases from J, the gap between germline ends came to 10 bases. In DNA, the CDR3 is TGTGCCAGCAGCTTGGGCACCAAAGGCTACGAGCAGTACTTC. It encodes CASSLGTKGYEQYF.

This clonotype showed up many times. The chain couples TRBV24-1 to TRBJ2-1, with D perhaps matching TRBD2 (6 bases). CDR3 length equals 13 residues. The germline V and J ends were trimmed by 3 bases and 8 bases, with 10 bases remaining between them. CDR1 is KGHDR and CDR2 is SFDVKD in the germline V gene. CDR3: CATSDGGIDEQFF. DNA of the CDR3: TGTGCCACCAGTGATGGCGGGATCGATGAGCAGTTCTTC.

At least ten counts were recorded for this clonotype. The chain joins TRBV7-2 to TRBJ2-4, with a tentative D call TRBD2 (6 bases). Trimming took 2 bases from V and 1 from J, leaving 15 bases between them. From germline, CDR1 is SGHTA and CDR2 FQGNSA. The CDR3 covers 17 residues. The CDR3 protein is CASSLRGGALAKNIQYF. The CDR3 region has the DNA TGTGCCAGCAGCTTACGTGGCGGGGCCCTCGCCAAAAACATTCAGTACTTC.

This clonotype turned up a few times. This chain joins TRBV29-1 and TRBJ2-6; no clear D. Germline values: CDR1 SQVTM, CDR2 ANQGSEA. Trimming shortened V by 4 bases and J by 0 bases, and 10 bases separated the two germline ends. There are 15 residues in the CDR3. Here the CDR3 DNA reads TGCAGCGTTGGAGAACGGAGCTCTGGGGCCAACGTCCTGACTTTC. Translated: CSVGERSSGANVLTF.

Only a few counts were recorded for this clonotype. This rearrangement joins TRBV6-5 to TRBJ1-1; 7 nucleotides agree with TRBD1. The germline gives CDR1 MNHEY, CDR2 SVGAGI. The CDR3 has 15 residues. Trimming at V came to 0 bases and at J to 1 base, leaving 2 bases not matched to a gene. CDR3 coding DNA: TGTGCCAGCAGTTACTCCCGGGACAGGAACACTGAAGCTTTCTTT. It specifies CASSYSRDRNTEAFF.

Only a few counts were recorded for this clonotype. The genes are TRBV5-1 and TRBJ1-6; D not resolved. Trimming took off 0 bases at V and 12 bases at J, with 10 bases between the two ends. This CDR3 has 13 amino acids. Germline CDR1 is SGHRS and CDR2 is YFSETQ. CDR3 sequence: CASSLAGEKPLHF. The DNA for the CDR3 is TGCGCCAGCAGCTTGGCCGGAGAGAAACCCCTCCACTTT.

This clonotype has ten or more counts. CDR3 protein: CASSAADSSYEQYF. DNA of the CDR3: TGTGCCAGCAGTGCCGCCGACAGCTCCTACGAGCAGTACTTC. This chain links TRBV28 with TRBJ2-7; TRBD1 might be the D (5 bases). The CDR3 runs to 14 residues. V lost 5 bases, J lost 0 bases, and 11 bases lay in between. CDR1 MDHEN and CDR2 SYDVKM come from the germline V gene.

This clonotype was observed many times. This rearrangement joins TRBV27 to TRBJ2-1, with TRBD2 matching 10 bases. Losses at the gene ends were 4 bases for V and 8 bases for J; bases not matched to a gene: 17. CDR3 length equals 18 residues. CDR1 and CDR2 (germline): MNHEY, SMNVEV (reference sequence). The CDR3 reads CASSSPGRGSGGFDEQFF. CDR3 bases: TGTGCCAGCAGTTCACCCGGCAGGGGTAGCGGGGGGTTCGATGAGCAGTTCTTC.

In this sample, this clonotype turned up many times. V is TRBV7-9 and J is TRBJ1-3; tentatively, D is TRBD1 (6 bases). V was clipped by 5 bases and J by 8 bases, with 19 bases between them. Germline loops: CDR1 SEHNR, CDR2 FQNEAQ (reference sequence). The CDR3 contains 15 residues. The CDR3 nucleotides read TGTGCCAGCAGCCCCCGCTCACAGGGTCGGGACACCATATATTTT. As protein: CASSPRSQGRDTIYF.

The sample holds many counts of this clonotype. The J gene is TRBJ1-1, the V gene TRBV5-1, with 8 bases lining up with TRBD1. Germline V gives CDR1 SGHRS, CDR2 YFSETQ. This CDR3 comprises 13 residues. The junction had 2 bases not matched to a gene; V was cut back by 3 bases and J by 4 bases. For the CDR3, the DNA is TGCGCCAGCAGCTATACAGGGGGCACTGAAGCTTTCTTT. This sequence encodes CASSYTGGTEAFF. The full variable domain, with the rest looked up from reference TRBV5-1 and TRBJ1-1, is KAGVTQTPRYLIKTRGQQVTLSCSPISGHRSVSWYQQTPGQGLQFLFEYFSETQRNKGNFPGRFSGRQFSNSRSEMNVSTLELGDSALYLCASSYTGGTEAFFGQGTRLTVV.

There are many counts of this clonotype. Here the CDR3 reads CASSPIRTSGRVDTQYF. Written as DNA, the CDR3 is TGTGCCAGCAGCCCGATTAGGACTAGCGGGAGGGTAGATACGCAGTATTTT. The V and J genes are TRBV5-4 and TRBJ2-3, with 15 bases that match TRBD2. Unmatched junction bases numbered 8, after V lost 4 bases and J lost 5 bases. The CDR3 has 17 residues. Germline V CDR1 and CDR2: SGHNT, YYREEE (reference sequence).

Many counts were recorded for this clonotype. Here the CDR3 DNA reads TGCAGTGCTAGAGGTCTCGGGGAGCGGGGCCTGTCCTACAATGAGCAGTTCTTC. It is translated as CSARGLGERGLSYNEQFF. The rearrangement links TRBV20-1 to TRBJ2-1, with 7 positions matching TRBD2. Germline loops: CDR1 DFQATT, CDR2 SNEGSKA (reference sequence). J was trimmed by 1 base and V by 1 base; bases with no gene match: 13. This CDR3 contains 18 residues.

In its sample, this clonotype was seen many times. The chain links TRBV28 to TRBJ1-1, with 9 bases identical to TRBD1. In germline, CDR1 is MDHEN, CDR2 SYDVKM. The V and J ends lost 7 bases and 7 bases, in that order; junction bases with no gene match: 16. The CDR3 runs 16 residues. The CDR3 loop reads CASTVQHPGQGLEAFF. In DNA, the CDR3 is TGTGCCAGCACCGTTCAGCATCCGGGACAGGGTCTTGAAGCTTTCTTT.

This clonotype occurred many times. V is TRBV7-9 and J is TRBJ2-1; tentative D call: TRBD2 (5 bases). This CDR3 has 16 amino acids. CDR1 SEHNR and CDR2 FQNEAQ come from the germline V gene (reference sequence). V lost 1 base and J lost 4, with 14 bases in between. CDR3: CASSLVESGTYNEQFF. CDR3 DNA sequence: TGTGCCAGCAGCTTAGTTGAGAGCGGTACGTACAATGAGCAGTTCTTC.

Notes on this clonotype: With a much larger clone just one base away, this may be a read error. CDR3 region: CASSSWVRVDNEQFF. CDR3 nucleotides: TGTGCCAGCAGTTCTTGGGTTAGAGTGGACAATGAGCAGTTCTTC. The chain recombines TRBV27 with TRBJ2-1; D remains ambiguous. Germline loops: CDR1 MNHEY, CDR2 SMNVEV (reference sequence). The CDR3 spans 15 residues. Between the trimmed V and J ends, which lost 4 bases and 5 bases, there was a span of 15 bases.

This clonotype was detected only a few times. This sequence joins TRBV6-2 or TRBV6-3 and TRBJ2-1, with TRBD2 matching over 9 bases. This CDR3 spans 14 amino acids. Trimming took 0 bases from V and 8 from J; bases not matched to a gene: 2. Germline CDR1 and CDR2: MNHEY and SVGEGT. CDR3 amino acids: CASSYSREGHEQFF. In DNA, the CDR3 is TGTGCCAGCAGTTACTCGCGGGAGGGCCATGAGCAGTTCTTC.

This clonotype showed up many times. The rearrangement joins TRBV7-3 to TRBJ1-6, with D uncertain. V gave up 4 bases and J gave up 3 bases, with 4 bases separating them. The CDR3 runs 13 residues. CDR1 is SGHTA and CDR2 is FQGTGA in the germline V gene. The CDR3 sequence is CASSSVYNSPLHF. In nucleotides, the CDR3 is TGTGCCAGCAGCTCCGTCTATAATTCACCCCTCCACTTT.